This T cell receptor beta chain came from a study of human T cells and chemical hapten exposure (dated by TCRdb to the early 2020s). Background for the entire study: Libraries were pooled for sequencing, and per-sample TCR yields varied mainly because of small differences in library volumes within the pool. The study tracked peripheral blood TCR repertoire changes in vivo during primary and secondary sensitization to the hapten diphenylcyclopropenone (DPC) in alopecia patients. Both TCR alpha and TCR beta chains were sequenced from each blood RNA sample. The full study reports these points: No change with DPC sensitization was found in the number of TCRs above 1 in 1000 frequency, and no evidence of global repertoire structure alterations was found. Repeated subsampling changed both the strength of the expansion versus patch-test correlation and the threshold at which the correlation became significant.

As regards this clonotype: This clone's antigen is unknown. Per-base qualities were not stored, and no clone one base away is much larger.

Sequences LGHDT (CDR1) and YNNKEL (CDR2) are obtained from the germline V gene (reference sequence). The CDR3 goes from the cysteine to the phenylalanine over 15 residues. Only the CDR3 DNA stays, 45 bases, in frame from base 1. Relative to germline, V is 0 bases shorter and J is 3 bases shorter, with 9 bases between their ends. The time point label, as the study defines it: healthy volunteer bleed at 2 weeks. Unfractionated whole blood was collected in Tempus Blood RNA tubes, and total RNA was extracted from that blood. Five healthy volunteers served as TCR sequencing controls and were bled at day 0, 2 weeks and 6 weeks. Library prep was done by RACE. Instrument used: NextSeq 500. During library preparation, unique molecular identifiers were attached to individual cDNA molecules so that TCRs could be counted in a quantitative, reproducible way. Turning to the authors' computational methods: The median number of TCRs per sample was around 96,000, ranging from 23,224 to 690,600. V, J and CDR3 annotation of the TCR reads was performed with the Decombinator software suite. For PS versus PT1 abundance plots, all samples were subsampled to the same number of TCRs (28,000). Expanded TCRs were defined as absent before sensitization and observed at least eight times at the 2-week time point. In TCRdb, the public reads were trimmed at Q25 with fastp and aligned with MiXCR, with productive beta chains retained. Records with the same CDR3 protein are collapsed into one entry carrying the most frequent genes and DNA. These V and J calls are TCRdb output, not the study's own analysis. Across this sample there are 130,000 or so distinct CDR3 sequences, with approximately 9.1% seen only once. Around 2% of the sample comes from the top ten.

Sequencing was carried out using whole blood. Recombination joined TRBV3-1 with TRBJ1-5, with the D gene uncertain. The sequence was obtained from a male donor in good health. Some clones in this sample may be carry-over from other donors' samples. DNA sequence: TGTGCCAGCAGCCAAGATGCAGCTTTCAATCAGCCCCAGCATTTT. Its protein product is CASSQDAAFNQPQHF.